What follows are 16 T cell receptor beta chains derived from one specimen sequenced in a study of graft-versus-host responses after intestinal transplantation (dated by TCRdb to 2020 to 2022). Their antigen targets remain unknown. Libraries were made using the immunoSEQ multiplex PCR assay. The source is immuneACCESS, and TCRdb retained only in-frame sequences with V and J called. Part of the clones is not carried over; for the studies checked, unresolved V genes explain less than half of this, and the remainder is unexplained. This sample has about 91,000 clones in its table, and roughly 90% of those were observed once. The top ten clones comprise 0.3% to 0.35% of the sample. Reading the label with the study, this specimen's time point is: cells obtained before transplantation from donor or recipient. The source was unstimulated CD4+ T cells sorted from spleen or lymph node cells, collected before transplant. The receptors here all came from a human donor who was the organ donor for an intestinal transplant.

This sequence joins TRBV11-2 and TRBJ1-2, with 8 bases identical to TRBD1. The CDR3 consists of 13 residues. Unmatched junction bases numbered 4, after V lost 4 bases and J lost 6 bases. Per germline, CDR1 SGHAT and CDR2 FQNNGV. CDR3 DNA: TGTGCCAGCAGCTCCGACAGGGGCCATGGCTACACCTTC. Protein sequence: CASSSDRGHGYTF.

J is TRBJ2-7 and V is TRBV19; the match to TRBD2 covers 7 bases. Germline-derived CDR1 and CDR2 are LNHDA and SQIVND (reference sequence). After removal of 3 bases from V and 0 bases from J, the junction contained 5 bases not matched to a gene. The CDR3 covers 15 residues. In nucleotides, the CDR3 is TGTGCCAGTAGTATCCCCCAGCGGGACTCCTACGAGCAGTACTTC. Its translation: CASSIPQRDSYEQYF.

The V call is TRBV7-8, the J call TRBJ2-1, with D possibly TRBD1 on 6 matching bases. Germline CDR1 is SGHVS and CDR2 is FQNEAQ. This CDR3 region has 11 residues. The V gene lost 5 bases and the J gene lost 10 bases, with 9 bases spanning the gap. The CDR3 sequence is CASSLDREQFF. The CDR3 DNA is TGTGCCAGCAGCCTCGACAGGGAGCAGTTCTTC.

The rearrangement links TRBV18 to TRBJ1-5; the D is unclear. Trimming removed 4 bases from V and 2 bases from J, with 15 bases in between. CDR3 length: 16 residues. Germline CDR1 KGHSH, CDR2 LQKENI. For the CDR3, the DNA is TGTGCCAGCTCACTACTCCGGGGAACAGGCAATCAGCCCCAGCATTTT. This gives the protein CASSLLRGTGNQPQHF.

The chain has TRBV10-3 and TRBJ2-1; 9 bases are a match to TRBD2. V lost 8 bases to trimming and J lost 1 base; unmatched junction nucleotides: 6. Germline lookup yields CDR1 ENHRY and CDR2 SYGVKD. This CDR3 is built from 15 residues. The CDR3 sequence: CAILAGDESYNEQFF. CDR3 coding DNA: TGTGCCATCTTAGCGGGAGATGAGTCCTACAATGAGCAGTTCTTC.

The chain uses TRBV7-8 and TRBJ2-7, with D uncertain. Germline V gives CDR1 SGHVS, CDR2 FQNEAQ. V lost 0 bases and J 3 bases, leaving 3 bases between the germline ends. The CDR3 is 12 residues long. The chain's CDR3 is CASSLAYYEQYF. The CDR3 DNA sequence: TGTGCCAGCAGCTTAGCGTACTACGAGCAGTACTTC.

This chain connects TRBV7-2 to TRBJ2-1; 11 bases line up with TRBD2. V lost 5 bases and J lost 9; bases outside the gene matches: 9. Per the germline V gene, CDR1 is SGHTA and CDR2 is FQGNSA. The length of the CDR3 is 15 residues. The CDR3 DNA reads TGTGCCAGCAGCCCAACTAGCGGGAGTTTAGGTGAGCAGTTCTTC. This sequence encodes CASSPTSGSLGEQFF.

The chain links TRBV30 to TRBJ1-1, with 7 bases fitting TRBD1. The CDR3 is made up of 13 amino acids. V lost 4 bases, J lost 1 base, and 3 bases stayed unmatched. Germline lookup yields CDR1 GTSNPN and CDR2 SVGIG (reference sequence). CDR3 coding DNA: TGTGCCTGGACTGGACAGGCGAACACTGAAGCTTTCTTT. Translating it yields CAWTGQANTEAFF.

A remark on this clone: An end of the junction does not agree with germline; a read error may underlie this. Distinct nucleotide sequences in the sample also encode this CDR3. The chain is built from TRBV15 and TRBJ2-4; 7 bases map to TRBD1. CDR3 length: 17 amino acids. Germline V gives CDR1 LNHNV, CDR2 YYDKDF (reference sequence). The CDR3 nucleotides are TGTGCCACCAGCAGCCGAAGGGGGCCTTTAGCCAAAAATATTCAGTACTTC. Translating it yields CATSSRRGPLAKNIQYF.

The chain has TRBV27 and TRBJ1-4; D perhaps matches TRBD1 (6 bases). The CDR3 covers 17 residues. CDR1 MNHEY and CDR2 SMNVEV come from the germline V gene (reference sequence). The V end lost 0 bases, the J end lost 11 bases, and 22 bases lay between the germline ends. CDR3 region: CASSLSFGDTGFGKLFF. Here the CDR3 DNA reads TGTGCCAGCAGTTTATCTTTCGGGGACACGGGATTCGGGAAACTGTTTTTT.

DNA of the CDR3: TGTGCCAGTAGTTCAAAGGGGGCTCTCTATACCGGGGAGCTGTTTTTT. Translation gives CASSSKGALYTGELFF. J is TRBJ2-2 and V is TRBV19, with 7 nucleotides matching TRBD1. V was clipped by 5 bases and J by 5 bases; unmatched bases: 11. The CDR3 is made up of 16 amino acids. Germline lookup yields CDR1 LNHDA and CDR2 SQIVND (reference sequence). Full variable domain (rest looked up from reference TRBV19 and TRBJ2-2): DGGITQSPKYLFRKEGQNVTLSCEQNLNHDAMYWYRQDPGQGLRLIYYSQIVNDFQKGDIAEGYSVSREKKESFPLTVTSAQKNPTAFYLCASSSKGALYTGELFFGEGSRLTVL.

The chain recombines TRBV30 with TRBJ1-2; D gene uncertain. V was shortened by 2 bases and J by 5 bases, with 6 bases between the two germline ends. Germline V gene data show CDR1 as GTSNPN and CDR2 as SVGIG (reference sequence). The CDR3 sequence is 11 residues long. CDR3: CAWSPGYGYTF. CDR3 nucleotide sequence: TGTGCCTGGAGTCCCGGGTATGGCTACACCTTC.

This clone was observed a handful of times. This chain connects TRBV5-6 to TRBJ1-3; D unclear. Per the germline V gene, CDR1 is SGHDT and CDR2 is YYEEEE. Trimming cost V 4 bases and J 0 bases, with 11 bases left between them. This CDR3 spans 15 amino acids. The DNA for the CDR3 is TGTGCCAGCAGCCCTGCTCGGGGCTCTGGAAACACCATATATTTT. It specifies CASSPARGSGNTIYF.

The rearrangement uses TRBV6-1 and TRBJ2-1; 14 bases match TRBD2. CDR3 length: 15 residues. Germline V gene data show CDR1 as MNHNS and CDR2 as SASEGT. V trimming: 7 bases; J trimming: 7 bases; junction bases outside the gene matches: 6. The CDR3 region is CASTPTSGRDNEQFF. The CDR3 region has the DNA TGTGCCAGCACCCCGACTAGCGGGAGGGATAATGAGCAGTTCTTC.

This clone was found a few times. The V gene is TRBV6-5, the J gene TRBJ1-2; D call uncertain. Germline CDR1 reads MNHEY; CDR2 reads SVGAGI. This CDR3 is 11 amino acids long. The V end was cut by 4 bases, the J end by 8 bases, with 8 bases between. The CDR3 spells CASSSGRGYTF. The CDR3, as DNA: TGTGCCAGCAGTTCTGGGAGAGGCTACACCTTC.

This chain uses TRBV18 with TRBJ2-3; 7 bases align to TRBD1. Germline CDR1 reads KGHSH; CDR2 reads LQKENI. This CDR3 is built from 16 residues. V lost 0 bases to trimming and J lost 5 bases; unmatched junction nucleotides: 8. The DNA of the CDR3 is TGTGCCAGCTCACCACCTACAGGGGTCGCTGGAGATACGCAGTATTTT. Translated, it gives CASSPPTGVAGDTQYF.